Following are 14 T cell receptor beta chains from one sample sequenced in a study of regulatory T cells in long-lasting Graves disease. Relying on iRepertoire HTBI primers and Arm-PCR of CDR3 regions, the team built TCR beta libraries. TCRdb redid the calling of the multiplex PCR reads with MiXCR, one entry per CDR3 protein. The sample has a few hundred thousand distinct CDR3 sequences; less than 15% are singletons. Time point described: newly diagnosed GD, antithyroid drugs for less than 3 months. PBMCs provided the RNA from which the TCR library was made. The same data also went into a second study, on T cells in Graves' hyperthyroidism and ophthalmopathy.

The sample here was peripheral blood mononuclear cells (PBMCs), taken at new diagnosis, from a patient treated with antithyroid drugs. Source of these receptors: a woman in her forties or fifties with Graves disease.

This clonotype was seen repeatedly, ten times or more. This rearrangement joins TRBV12-3 or TRBV12-4 to TRBJ2-3; D not resolved. Trimming took 3 bases from V and 4 from J, leaving 17 bases between them. The CDR3 contains 16 residues. CDR3 bases: TGTGCCAGCAGTTTCGTACCGCTTTTCGGCGCAGATACGCAGTATTTT. Translated: CASSFVPLFGADTQYF.

The CDR3 DNA is TGCAGCGTTGGGACTTTGGGGGGTGGCACAGATACGCAGTATTTT. The encoded protein is CSVGTLGGGTDTQYF. This chain links TRBV29-1 with TRBJ2-3; perhaps TRBD2 as D (6 bases). Germline assignment: CDR1 SQVTM and CDR2 ANQGSEA. V was cut by 4 bases and J by 1 base, with 15 bases left in between. This CDR3 has 15 amino acids.

Many counts were recorded for this clonotype. The chain uses TRBV29-1 and TRBJ2-5, with a tentative D call TRBD1 (6 bases). Germline-derived CDR1 and CDR2 are SQVTM and ANQGSEA. This CDR3 comprises 12 residues. The ends were cut back, 7 bases at V and 4 bases at J, with 13 bases in the middle. The CDR3 spells CSAGTRGETQYF. As DNA, the CDR3 is TGCAGCGCCGGGACACGGGGAGAGACCCAGTACTTC.

This clonotype has at least ten counts. This chain uses TRBV12-3 or TRBV12-4 with TRBJ1-5; 8 nucleotides match TRBD1. This CDR3 is 15 amino acids long. V lost 6 bases, J lost 2 bases, and 6 bases stayed unmatched. CDR3 DNA: TGTGCCAGCAGGCGGACAGGGTCTGGCAATCAGCCCCAGCATTTT. Its protein is CASRRTGSGNQPQHF.

The gene calls are TRBV9 and TRBJ1-1, with D possibly TRBD1 on 6 matching bases. Germline values: CDR1 SGDLS, CDR2 YYNGEE. V lost 0 bases and J 5 bases, leaving 14 bases between the germline ends. CDR3 length: 15 residues. The CDR3 loop reads CASSVGAGVYTEAFF. The CDR3 DNA sequence: TGTGCCAGCAGCGTAGGAGCAGGGGTGTATACTGAAGCTTTCTTT. Supplemented by reference TRBV9 and TRBJ1-1, the full variable domain reads DSGVTQTPKHLITATGQRVTLRCSPRSGDLSVYWYQQSLDQGLQFLIQYYNGEERAKGNILERFSAQQFPDLHSELNLSSLELGDSALYFCASSVGAGVYTEAFFGQGTRLTVV.

Details on this clonotype: The junction shows a germline mismatch at one end, possibly a read error. V gene TRBV20-1 combines with J gene TRBJ2-5; possible D gene TRBD2, 5 bases. Germline CDR1 and CDR2: DFQATT and SNEGSKA (reference sequence). The CDR3 spans 15 residues. Here the CDR3 reads CSASNLPGYQETHYF. In DNA, the CDR3 is TGCAGTGCTTCCAACCTACCGGGGTATCAAGAGACCCACTACTTC.

There are many counts of this clonotype. The genes are TRBV5-4 and TRBJ2-3; 9 bases agree with TRBD2. After removal of 5 bases from V and 6 bases from J, the junction contained 4 bases not matched to a gene. Germline V CDR1 and CDR2: SGHNT, YYREEE (reference sequence). CDR3 size: 13 residues. The CDR3 loop is CASSYSGSDTQYF. The CDR3 region has the DNA TGTGCCAGCAGTTATAGCGGGAGTGATACGCAGTATTTT.

The chain employs TRBV6-1 and TRBJ1-4, with D perhaps TRBD1 (6 bases). The germline gives CDR1 MNHNS, CDR2 SASEGT. This CDR3 spans 15 amino acids. V lost 5 bases and J 7 bases, leaving 17 bases between the germline ends. The CDR3: CASSPPGQGPEKLFF. CDR3 coding DNA: TGTGCCAGCAGTCCGCCGGGTCAGGGGCCTGAAAAACTGTTTTTT.

The chain combines TRBV12-3 or TRBV12-4 with TRBJ1-5; 8 bases agree with TRBD1. The CDR3 spans 14 residues. Germline trimming cut 6 bases from V and 6 bases from J; bases unmatched to any gene: 7. The CDR3 reads CASSPGQGSQPQHF. CDR3 coding DNA: TGTGCCAGCAGCCCCGGACAGGGTAGTCAGCCCCAGCATTTT.

This clonotype has ten or more counts. This chain joins TRBV27 and TRBJ2-1; 9 bases map to TRBD2. Unmatched junction bases numbered 0, after V lost 2 bases and J lost 7 bases. Germline values: CDR1 MNHEY, CDR2 SMNVEV (reference sequence). This CDR3 has 13 amino acids. The chain's CDR3 is CASSLLAGNEQFF. The CDR3 DNA sequence: TGTGCCAGCAGTTTACTAGCGGGGAATGAGCAGTTCTTC.

This chain links TRBV5-6 with TRBJ1-1; 7 bases line up with TRBD1. V shed 5 bases, J shed 4 bases, and the junction held 17 bases outside the gene matches. The CDR3 is 17 amino acids. Germline-derived CDR1 and CDR2 are SGHDT and YYEEEE. The CDR3 here is CASSGMQGVFDFTEAFF. The CDR3 region has the DNA TGTGCCAGCAGTGGGATGCAGGGGGTGTTTGATTTCACTGAAGCTTTCTTT.

This chain links TRBV7-2 with TRBJ2-1; 11 bases fit TRBD2. The CDR3 totals 17 residues. V was pared by 6 bases and J by 1 base, with 8 bases of the junction left unmatched. Looked up from germline, CDR1 is SGHTA and CDR2 is FQGNSA. CDR3: CASRLAGVDLSYNEQFF. CDR3 bases: TGTGCCAGCAGACTAGCGGGAGTAGATCTATCCTACAATGAGCAGTTCTTC. The variable domain in full, completed from reference TRBV7-2 and TRBJ2-1, reads GAGVSQSPSNKVTEKGKDVELRCDPISGHTALYWYRQSLGQGLEFLIYFQGNSAPDKSGLPSDRFSAERTGGSVSTLTIQRTQQEDSAVYLCASRLAGVDLSYNEQFFGPGTRLTVL.

This clonotype has only a few counts. The J gene is TRBJ2-1, the V gene TRBV7-9; 8 nucleotides match TRBD2. The CDR3 length is 18 residues. CDR1 is SEHNR and CDR2 is FQNEAQ in the germline V gene (reference sequence). V was clipped by 6 bases and J by 0 bases; unmatched bases: 13. The chain's CDR3 is CASSLTMRGGSSYNEQFF. The CDR3 nucleotides are TGTGCCAGCAGTTTGACAATGCGCGGGGGGAGCTCCTACAATGAGCAGTTCTTC.

Points on this clonotype: One junction end disagrees with the germline gene, perhaps due to a read error. The V call is TRBV18, the J call TRBJ2-7; D is unresolved. The germline gives CDR1 KGHSH, CDR2 LQKENI. The CDR3 length is 15 residues. Here the CDR3 reads CTSSRIGSSASEQYF. The CDR3 bases are TGTACCAGCTCACGGATCGGGTCCTCGGCCTCCGAGCAGTACTTC.